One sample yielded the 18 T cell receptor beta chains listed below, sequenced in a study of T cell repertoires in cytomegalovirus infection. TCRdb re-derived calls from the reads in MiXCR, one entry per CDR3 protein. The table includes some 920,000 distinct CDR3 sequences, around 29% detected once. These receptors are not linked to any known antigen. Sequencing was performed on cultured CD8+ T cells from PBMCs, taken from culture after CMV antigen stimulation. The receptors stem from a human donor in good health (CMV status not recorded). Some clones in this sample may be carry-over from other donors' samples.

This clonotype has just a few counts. CDR3 coding DNA: TGTGCCAGCAGCCGCGAGGGGGATTCGGGCGATGAGCAGTTCTTC. It yields the protein CASSREGDSGDEQFF. V gene TRBV3-1 combines with J gene TRBJ2-1, with D possibly being TRBD1 (6 bases). The V end lost 4 bases, the J end lost 8 bases, and 18 bases lay between the germline ends. CDR1 and CDR2 from the germline V gene are LGHDT and YNNKEL (reference sequence). The CDR3 is made up of 15 amino acids.

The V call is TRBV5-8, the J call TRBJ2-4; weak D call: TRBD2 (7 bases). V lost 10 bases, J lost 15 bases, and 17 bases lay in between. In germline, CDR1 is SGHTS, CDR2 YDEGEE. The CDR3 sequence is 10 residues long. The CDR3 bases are TGTGCCGGGGGGGCCCGGGATTCGTACTTC. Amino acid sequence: CAGGARDSYF.

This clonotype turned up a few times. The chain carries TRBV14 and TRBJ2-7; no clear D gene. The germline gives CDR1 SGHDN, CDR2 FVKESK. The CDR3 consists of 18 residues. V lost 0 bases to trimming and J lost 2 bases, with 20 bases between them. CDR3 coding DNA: TGTGCCAGCAGCCAAGAACCCGTCGGTGGGCCATCTCCCTACGAGCAGTACGTC. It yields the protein CASSQEPVGGPSPYEQYV.

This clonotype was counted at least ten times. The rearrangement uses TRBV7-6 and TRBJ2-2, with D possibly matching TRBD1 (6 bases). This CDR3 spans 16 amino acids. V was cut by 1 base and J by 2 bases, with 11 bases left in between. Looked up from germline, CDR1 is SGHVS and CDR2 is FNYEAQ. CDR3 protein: CASSLVGTLNTGELFF. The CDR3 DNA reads TGTGCCAGCAGCTTAGTGGGGACACTAAACACCGGGGAGCTGTTTTTT.

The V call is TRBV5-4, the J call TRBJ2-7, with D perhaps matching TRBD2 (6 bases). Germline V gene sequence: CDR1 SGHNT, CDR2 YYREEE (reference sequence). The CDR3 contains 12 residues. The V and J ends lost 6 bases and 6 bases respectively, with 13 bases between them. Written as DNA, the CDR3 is TGTGCCAGCACCTCTGGGGGGTCCGAGCAGTACTTC. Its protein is CASTSGGSEQYF. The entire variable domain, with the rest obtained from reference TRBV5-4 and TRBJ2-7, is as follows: ETGVTQSPTHLIKTRGQQVTLRCSSQSGHNTVSWYQQALGQGPQFIFQYYREEENGRGNFPPRFSGLQFPNYSSELNVNALELDDSALYLCASTSGGSEQYFGPGTRLTVT.

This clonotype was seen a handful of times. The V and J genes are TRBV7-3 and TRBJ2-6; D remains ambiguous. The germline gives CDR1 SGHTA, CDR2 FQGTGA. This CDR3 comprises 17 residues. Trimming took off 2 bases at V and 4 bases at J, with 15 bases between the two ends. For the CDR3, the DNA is TGTGCCAGCAGCTTACCACCGGACCCCCCCGGGGCCAACGTCCTGACTTTC. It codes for CASSLPPDPPGANVLTF.

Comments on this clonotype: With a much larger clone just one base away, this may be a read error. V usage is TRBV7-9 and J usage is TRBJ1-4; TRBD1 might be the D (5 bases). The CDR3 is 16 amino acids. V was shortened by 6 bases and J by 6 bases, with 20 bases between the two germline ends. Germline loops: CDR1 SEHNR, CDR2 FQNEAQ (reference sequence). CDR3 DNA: TGTGCCAGCAGTCCCGACCCAGTGGGGGATGATGAAAAACTGTTTTTT. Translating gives CASSPDPVGDDEKLFF.

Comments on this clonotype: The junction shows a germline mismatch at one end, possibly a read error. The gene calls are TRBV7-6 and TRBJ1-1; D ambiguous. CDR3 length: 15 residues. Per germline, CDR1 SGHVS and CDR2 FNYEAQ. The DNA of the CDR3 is TGTGCTAGCAGCTACCTGGACCCTGAGGAAACTGAAGCTTTCTTT. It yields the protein CASSYLDPEETEAFF.

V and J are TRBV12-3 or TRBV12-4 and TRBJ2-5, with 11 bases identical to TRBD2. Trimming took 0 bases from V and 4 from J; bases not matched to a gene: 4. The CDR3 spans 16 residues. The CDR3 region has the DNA TGTGCCAGCAGTTTAGCATATAGCGGGGGGGGAGAGACCCAGTACTTC. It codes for CASSLAYSGGGETQYF.

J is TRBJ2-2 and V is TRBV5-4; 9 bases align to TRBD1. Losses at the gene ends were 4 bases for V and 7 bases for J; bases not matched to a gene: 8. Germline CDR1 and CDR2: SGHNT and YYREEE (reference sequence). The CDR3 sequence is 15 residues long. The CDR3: CASSHGTGSNGELFF. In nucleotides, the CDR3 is TGTGCCAGCAGCCACGGGACAGGGTCAAACGGGGAGCTGTTTTTT.

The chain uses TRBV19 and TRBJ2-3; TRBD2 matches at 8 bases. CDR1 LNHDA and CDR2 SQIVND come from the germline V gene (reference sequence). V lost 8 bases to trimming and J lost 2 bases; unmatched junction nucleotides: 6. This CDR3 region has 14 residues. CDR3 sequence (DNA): TGTGCCAGTTACGGGGGGGAGATCACAGATACGCAGTATTTT. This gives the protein CASYGGEITDTQYF. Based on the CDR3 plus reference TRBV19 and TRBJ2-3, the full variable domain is DGGITQSPKYLFRKEGQNVTLSCEQNLNHDAMYWYRQDPGQGLRLIYYSQIVNDFQKGDIAEGYSVSREKKESFPLTVTSAQKNPTAFYLCASYGGEITDTQYFGPGTRLTVL.

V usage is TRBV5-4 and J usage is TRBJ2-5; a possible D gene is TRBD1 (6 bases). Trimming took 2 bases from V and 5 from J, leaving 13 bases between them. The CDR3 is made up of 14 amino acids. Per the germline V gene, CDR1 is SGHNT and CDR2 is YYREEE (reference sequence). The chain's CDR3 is CASSFFKQGETQYF. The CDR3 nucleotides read TGTGCCAGCAGCTTCTTCAAGCAGGGGGAGACCCAGTACTTC.

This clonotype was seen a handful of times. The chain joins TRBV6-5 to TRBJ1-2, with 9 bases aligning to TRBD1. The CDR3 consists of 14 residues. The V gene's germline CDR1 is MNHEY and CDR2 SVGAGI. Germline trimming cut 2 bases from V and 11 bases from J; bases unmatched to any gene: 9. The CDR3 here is CASSYRGQGRGYTF. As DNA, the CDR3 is TGTGCCAGCAGTTACCGCGGACAGGGGAGGGGGTACACCTTC.

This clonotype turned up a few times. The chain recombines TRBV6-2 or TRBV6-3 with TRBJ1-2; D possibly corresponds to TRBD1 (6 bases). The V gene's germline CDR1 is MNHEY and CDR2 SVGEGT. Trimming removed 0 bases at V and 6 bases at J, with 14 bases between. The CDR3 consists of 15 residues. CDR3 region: CASSYSPTGWDGYTF. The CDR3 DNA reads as TGTGCCAGCAGTTACTCGCCAACAGGGTGGGATGGCTACACCTTC.

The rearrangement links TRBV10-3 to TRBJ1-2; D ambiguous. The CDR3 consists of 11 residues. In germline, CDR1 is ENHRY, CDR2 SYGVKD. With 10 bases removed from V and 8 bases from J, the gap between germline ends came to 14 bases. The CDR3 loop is CAKRTERGYTF. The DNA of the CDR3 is TGTGCCAAAAGGACGGAGAGGGGCTACACCTTC.

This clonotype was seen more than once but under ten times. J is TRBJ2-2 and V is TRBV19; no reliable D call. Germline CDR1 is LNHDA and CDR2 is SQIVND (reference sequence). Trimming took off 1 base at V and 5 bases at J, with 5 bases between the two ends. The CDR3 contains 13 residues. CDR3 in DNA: TGTGCCAGTAGTATAGTTGGAACCGGGGAGCTGTTTTTT. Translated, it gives CASSIVGTGELFF.

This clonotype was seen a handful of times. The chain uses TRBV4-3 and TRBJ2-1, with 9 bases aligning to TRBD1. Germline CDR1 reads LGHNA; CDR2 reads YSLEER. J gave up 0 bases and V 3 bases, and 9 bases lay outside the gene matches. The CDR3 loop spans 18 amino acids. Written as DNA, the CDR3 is TGCGCCAGCAGCCACGGACCATCGACAGGGGGCTCCTACAATGAGCAGTTCTTC. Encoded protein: CASSHGPSTGGSYNEQFF.

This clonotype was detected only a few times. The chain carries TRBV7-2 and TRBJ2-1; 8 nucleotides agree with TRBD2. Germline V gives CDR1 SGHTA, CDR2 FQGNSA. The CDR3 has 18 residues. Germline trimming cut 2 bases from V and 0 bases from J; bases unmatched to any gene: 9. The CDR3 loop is CASSLTSGIPSSYNEQFF. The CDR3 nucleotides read TGTGCCAGCAGCTTAACTAGCGGAATTCCTAGCTCCTACAATGAGCAGTTCTTC.